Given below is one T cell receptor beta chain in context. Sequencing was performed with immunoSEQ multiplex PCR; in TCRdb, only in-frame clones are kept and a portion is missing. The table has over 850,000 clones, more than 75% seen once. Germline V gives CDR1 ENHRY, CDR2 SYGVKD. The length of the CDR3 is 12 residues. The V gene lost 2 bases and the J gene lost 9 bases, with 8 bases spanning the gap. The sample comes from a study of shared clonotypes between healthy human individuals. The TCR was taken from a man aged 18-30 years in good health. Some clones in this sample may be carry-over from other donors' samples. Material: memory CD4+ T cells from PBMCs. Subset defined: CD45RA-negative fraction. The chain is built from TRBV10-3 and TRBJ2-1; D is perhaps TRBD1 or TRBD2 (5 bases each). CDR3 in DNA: TGTGCCATCAGTGAGGGGGGAAGTGAGCAGTTCTTC. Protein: CAISEGGSEQFF.